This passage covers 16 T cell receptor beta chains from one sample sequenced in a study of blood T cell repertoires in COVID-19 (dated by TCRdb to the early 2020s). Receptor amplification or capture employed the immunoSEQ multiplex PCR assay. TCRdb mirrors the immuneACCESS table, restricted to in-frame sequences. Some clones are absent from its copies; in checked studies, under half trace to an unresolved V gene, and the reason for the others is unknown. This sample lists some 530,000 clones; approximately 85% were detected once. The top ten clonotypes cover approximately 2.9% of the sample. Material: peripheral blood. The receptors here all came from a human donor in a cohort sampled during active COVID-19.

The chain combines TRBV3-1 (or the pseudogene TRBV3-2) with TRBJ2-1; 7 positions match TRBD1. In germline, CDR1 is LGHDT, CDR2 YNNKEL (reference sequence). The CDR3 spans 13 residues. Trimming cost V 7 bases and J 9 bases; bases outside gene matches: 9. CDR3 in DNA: TGTGCCAGCACCCTCGACAGGGCTGGTGAGCAGTTCTTC. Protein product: CASTLDRAGEQFF.

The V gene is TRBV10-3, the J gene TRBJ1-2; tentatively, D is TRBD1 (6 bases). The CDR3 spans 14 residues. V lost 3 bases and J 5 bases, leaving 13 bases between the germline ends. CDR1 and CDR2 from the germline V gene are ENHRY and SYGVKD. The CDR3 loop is CAISEKGVGYGYTF. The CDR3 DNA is TGTGCCATCAGTGAAAAGGGGGTTGGGTATGGCTACACCTTC.

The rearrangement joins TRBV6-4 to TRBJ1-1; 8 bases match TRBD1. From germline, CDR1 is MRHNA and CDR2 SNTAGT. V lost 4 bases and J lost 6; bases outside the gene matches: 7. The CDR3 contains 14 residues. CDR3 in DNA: TGTGCCAGCAGTGTAACAGGGGGGGTGGCTGAAGCTTTCTTT. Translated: CASSVTGGVAEAFF.

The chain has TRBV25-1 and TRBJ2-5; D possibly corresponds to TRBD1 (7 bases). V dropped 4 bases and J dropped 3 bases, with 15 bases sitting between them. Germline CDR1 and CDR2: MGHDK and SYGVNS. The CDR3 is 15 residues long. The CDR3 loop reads CASSVRTGGKETQYF. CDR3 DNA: TGTGCCAGCAGTGTCCGGACAGGCGGGAAAGAGACCCAGTACTTC.

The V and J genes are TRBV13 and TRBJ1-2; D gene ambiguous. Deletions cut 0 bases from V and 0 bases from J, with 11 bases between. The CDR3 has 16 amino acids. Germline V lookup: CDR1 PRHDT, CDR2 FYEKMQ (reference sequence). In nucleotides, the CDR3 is TGTGCCAGCAGCTTAGGCGGCGGGAGATCTAACTATGGCTACACCTTC. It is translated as CASSLGGGRSNYGYTF.

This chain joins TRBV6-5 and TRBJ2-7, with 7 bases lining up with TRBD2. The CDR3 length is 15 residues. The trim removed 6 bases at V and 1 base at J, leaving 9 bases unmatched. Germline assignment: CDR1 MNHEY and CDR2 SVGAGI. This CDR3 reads CASSTTSRGSYEQYF. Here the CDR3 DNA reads TGTGCCAGCAGCACGACTAGCCGAGGTTCCTACGAGCAGTACTTC.

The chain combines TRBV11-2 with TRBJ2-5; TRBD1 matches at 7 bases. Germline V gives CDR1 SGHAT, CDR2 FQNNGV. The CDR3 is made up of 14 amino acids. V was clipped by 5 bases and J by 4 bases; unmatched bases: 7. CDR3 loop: CASSLFRTGETQYF. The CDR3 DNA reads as TGTGCCAGCAGCCTTTTTCGGACAGGAGAGACCCAGTACTTC.

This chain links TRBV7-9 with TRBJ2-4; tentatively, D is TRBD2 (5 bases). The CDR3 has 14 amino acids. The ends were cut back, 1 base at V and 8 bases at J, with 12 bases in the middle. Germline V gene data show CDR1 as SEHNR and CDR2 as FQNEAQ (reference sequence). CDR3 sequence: CASSLVRGSDIQYF. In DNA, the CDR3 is TGTGCCAGCAGCTTAGTTCGGGGTTCCGACATTCAGTACTTC.

CDR3 protein: CASSLGGGPYEQYF. The CDR3, as DNA: TGTGCCAGCAGCTTGGGGGGCGGTCCCTACGAGCAGTACTTC. V and J are TRBV5-4 and TRBJ2-7; D possibly corresponds to TRBD1 (5 bases). The germline gives CDR1 SGHNT, CDR2 YYREEE (reference sequence). V shed 0 bases and J shed 2 bases, with 9 bases lying between them. The CDR3 covers 14 residues.

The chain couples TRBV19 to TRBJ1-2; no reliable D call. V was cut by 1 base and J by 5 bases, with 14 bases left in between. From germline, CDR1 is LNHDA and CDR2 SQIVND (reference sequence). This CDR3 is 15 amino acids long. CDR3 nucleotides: TGTGCCAGTAGTATAGGTTCGAACAGACCTTATGGCTACACCTTC. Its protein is CASSIGSNRPYGYTF.

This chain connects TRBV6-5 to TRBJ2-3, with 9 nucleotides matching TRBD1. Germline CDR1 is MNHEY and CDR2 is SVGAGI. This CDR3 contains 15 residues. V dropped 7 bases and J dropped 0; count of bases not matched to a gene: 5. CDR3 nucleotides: TGTGCCAGCATTTGGGACAGGGTCAGCACAGATACGCAGTATTTT. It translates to CASIWDRVSTDTQYF.

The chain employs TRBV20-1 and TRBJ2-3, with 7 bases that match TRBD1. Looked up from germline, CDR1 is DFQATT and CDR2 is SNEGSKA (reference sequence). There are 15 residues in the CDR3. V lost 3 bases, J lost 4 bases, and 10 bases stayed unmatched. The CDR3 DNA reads TGCAGTGCTAGTCTTGCGACAGGGTTCGCAGATACGCAGTATTTT. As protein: CSASLATGFADTQYF.

CDR3 amino acids: CSVELDRGQTDTQYF. In DNA form, the CDR3 reads TGCAGCGTTGAACTGGACAGGGGGCAAACAGATACGCAGTATTTT. This sequence joins TRBV29-1 and TRBJ2-3; 11 nucleotides agree with TRBD1. Per the germline V gene, CDR1 is SQVTM and CDR2 is ANQGSEA. The CDR3 consists of 15 residues. V lost 2 bases to trimming and J lost 3 bases; unmatched junction nucleotides: 4.

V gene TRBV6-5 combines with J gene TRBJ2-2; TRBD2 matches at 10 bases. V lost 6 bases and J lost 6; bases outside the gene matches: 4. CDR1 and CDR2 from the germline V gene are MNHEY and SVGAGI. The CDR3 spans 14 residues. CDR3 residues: CASRGLAEAGELFF. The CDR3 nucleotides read TGTGCCAGCAGAGGACTAGCGGAGGCCGGGGAGCTGTTTTTT.

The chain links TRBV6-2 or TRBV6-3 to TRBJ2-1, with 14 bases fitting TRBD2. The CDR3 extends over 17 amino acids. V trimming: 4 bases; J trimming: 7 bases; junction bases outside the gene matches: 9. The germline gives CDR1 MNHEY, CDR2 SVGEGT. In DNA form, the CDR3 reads TGTGCCAGCAGTTCTCCGACTAGCGGGAGGGCGGAGAATGAGCAGTTCTTC. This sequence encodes CASSSPTSGRAENEQFF.

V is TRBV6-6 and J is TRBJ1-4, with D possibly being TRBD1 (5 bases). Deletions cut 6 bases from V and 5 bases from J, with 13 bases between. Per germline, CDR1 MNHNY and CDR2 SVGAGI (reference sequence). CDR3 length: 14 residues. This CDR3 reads CASSPDRTNEKLFF. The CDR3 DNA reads TGTGCCAGCAGCCCTGACAGAACAAATGAAAAACTGTTTTTT.